The 15 T cell receptor beta chains below come from one sample, sequenced in a study of cytomegalovirus exposure and HLA in healthy donors. The PCR was carried out with 60 Vbeta primers and 13 Jbeta primers. Generated by immunoSEQ multiplex PCR, the TCRdb table keeps only in-frame clones and is missing some. The sample shows 120,000 to 150,000 clones, 73% of them seen only once. The source material was PBMCs. The receptors originated from a woman under 30 in good health and CMV-seronegative.

The rearrangement joins TRBV13 to TRBJ1-5; no clear D. This CDR3 has 15 residues. V lost 0 bases and J lost 7, with 13 bases in between. The germline CDR1 and CDR2 sequences are PRHDT and FYEKMQ (reference sequence). CDR3 loop: CASSLGRSKVQPQHF. CDR3 nucleotide sequence: TGTGCCAGCAGCTTAGGGCGGTCTAAGGTGCAGCCCCAGCATTTT.

In DNA form, the CDR3 reads TGTGCCAGCAGTTGGCGGGAACGAGTAACACCCCTCCACTTT. Translation gives CASSWRERVTPLHF. The chain links TRBV6-6 to TRBJ1-6; D call uncertain. The CDR3 has 14 amino acids. The germline V and J ends were trimmed by 4 bases and 11 bases, with 15 bases remaining between them. CDR1 and CDR2 from the germline V gene are MNHNY and SVGAGI (reference sequence).

In this sample, this clone turned up once. V is TRBV6-1 and J is TRBJ1-2; weak D call: TRBD1 (6 bases). V lost 7 bases to trimming and J lost 2 bases, with 17 bases between them. Per the germline V gene, CDR1 is MNHNS and CDR2 is SASEGT. This CDR3 region has 15 residues. The CDR3 DNA is TGTGCCAGCACCACCCGAGGGGGGGGAAACTATGGCTACACCTTC. Translated, it gives CASTTRGGGNYGYTF.

This clone has a single count. This chain's CDR3 is CASSPREGRSDTQYF. DNA of the CDR3: TGTGCCAGCAGCCCCCGGGAGGGGAGGTCAGATACGCAGTATTTT. The rearrangement uses TRBV9 and TRBJ2-3; 8 nucleotides agree with TRBD2. Germline-derived CDR1 and CDR2 are SGDLS and YYNGEE. The CDR3 runs to 15 residues. V lost 4 bases to trimming and J lost 4 bases; unmatched junction nucleotides: 8.

This chain connects TRBV7-8 to TRBJ2-7; weak D call: TRBD2 (6 bases). CDR3 length: 16 residues. The ends were cut back, 5 bases at V and 3 bases at J, with 20 bases in the middle. Germline loops: CDR1 SGHVS, CDR2 FQNEAQ. CDR3 in DNA: TGTGCCAGCAGCCCATACCGGGACTCCTTCCGCTACGAGCAGTACTTC. This translates into CASSPYRDSFRYEQYF.

CDR3 protein: CASSADRTYYGYTF. The CDR3 nucleotides read TGTGCCAGCAGCGCTGACAGGACTTACTATGGCTACACCTTC. V gene TRBV9 combines with J gene TRBJ1-2, with D tentatively TRBD1 (6 bases). The CDR3 is 14 amino acids. With 3 bases removed from V and 3 bases from J, the gap between germline ends came to 12 bases. Germline CDR1 and CDR2: SGDLS and YYNGEE.

The CDR3 coding sequence is TGTGCCAGCAGAAGACTAGCGGGAGGTTCCGAGCAGTACGTC. Encoded protein: CASRRLAGGSEQYV. The chain links TRBV2 to TRBJ2-7; 13 bases map to TRBD2. Germline loops: CDR1 SNHLY, CDR2 FYNNEI. This CDR3 has 14 residues. V was pared by 6 bases and J by 6 bases, with 5 bases of the junction left unmatched.

J is TRBJ2-2 and V is TRBV18; 8 bases match TRBD1. J lost 5 bases, V lost 3 bases, and 8 bases had no gene match. The CDR3 loop spans 16 amino acids. The V gene's germline CDR1 is KGHSH and CDR2 LQKENI. The CDR3 reads CASSPSGQGSTGELFF. The CDR3 DNA reads TGTGCCAGCTCACCTTCCGGACAGGGAAGTACCGGGGAGCTGTTTTTT.

V is TRBV18 and J is TRBJ1-5, with a possible D match to TRBD1 (5 bases). The CDR3 has 15 amino acids. The germline gives CDR1 KGHSH, CDR2 LQKENI. V dropped 3 bases and J dropped 7 bases, with 16 bases sitting between them. This chain's CDR3 is CASSPSGPGGQPQHF. CDR3 bases: TGTGCCAGCTCACCTTCGGGACCCGGGGGGCAGCCCCAGCATTTT.

The genes are TRBV7-9 and TRBJ2-2; 10 bases fit TRBD2. The CDR3 sequence is 17 residues long. Germline V gives CDR1 SEHNR, CDR2 FQNEAQ (reference sequence). V shed 2 bases, J shed 1 base, and the junction held 4 bases outside the gene matches. This chain's CDR3 is CASSLKLAGMNTGELFF. CDR3 DNA sequence: TGTGCCAGCAGCTTAAAACTAGCGGGGATGAACACCGGGGAGCTGTTTTTT. Looking up the rest from reference TRBV7-9 and TRBJ2-2 gives the full variable domain: DTGVSQNPRHKITKRGQNVTFRCDPISEHNRLYWYRQTLGQGPEFLTYFQNEAQLEKSRLLSDRFSAERPKGSFSTLEIQRTEQGDSAMYLCASSLKLAGMNTGELFFGEGSRLTVL.

This clone was seen more than once but under ten times. The chain couples TRBV7-2 to TRBJ2-7; D is perhaps TRBD2 (7 bases). The V gene's germline CDR1 is SGHTA and CDR2 FQGNSA. The CDR3 extends over 14 amino acids. V was clipped by 0 bases and J by 8 bases, with 14 bases between them. CDR3 amino acids: CASSLAGGATQQYF. CDR3 nucleotides: TGTGCCAGCAGCTTAGCGGGGGGGGCAACCCAGCAGTACTTC.

The rearrangement uses TRBV5-1 and TRBJ2-1; 7 positions match TRBD1. V shed 6 bases, J shed 0 bases, and the junction held 3 bases outside the gene matches. Germline V gives CDR1 SGHRS, CDR2 YFSETQ. This CDR3 region has 14 residues. Written as DNA, the CDR3 is TGCGCCAGCACGGACAGGAGCTCCTACAATGAGCAGTTCTTC. Protein product: CASTDRSSYNEQFF.

The V gene is TRBV19, the J gene TRBJ2-1; TRBD2 might be the D (6 bases). Trimming removed 0 bases at V and 7 bases at J, with 10 bases between. The CDR3 has 14 amino acids. Per germline, CDR1 LNHDA and CDR2 SQIVND (reference sequence). CDR3 nucleotide sequence: TGTGCCAGTAGTATAGATGGGGGGTATAATGAGCAGTTCTTC. This gives the protein CASSIDGGYNEQFF.

This clone was recorded a few times. V is TRBV12-5 and J is TRBJ2-3; no reliable D call. There are 12 residues in the CDR3. V was cut by 7 bases and J by 5 bases, with 10 bases left in between. Per germline, CDR1 LGHNT and CDR2 FRNRAP. CDR3 loop: CASAPPGDTQYF. For the CDR3, the DNA is TGTGCTAGTGCCCCTCCCGGAGATACGCAGTATTTT.

V usage is TRBV5-8 and J usage is TRBJ2-1; D is possibly TRBD2 (7 bases). Trimming stripped 1 base from V and 9 bases from J, with 14 bases between. Germline CDR1 and CDR2: SGHTS and YDEGEE. The CDR3 extends over 14 amino acids. The chain's CDR3 is CASSLRLGGGEQFF. The CDR3 DNA reads as TGTGCCAGCAGCTTGCGGTTAGGGGGGGGTGAGCAGTTCTTC.